This T cell receptor (beta chain) was identified during a study of cytomegalovirus exposure and HLA in healthy donors. Comment on this clone: What it recognizes is unknown.

13 Jbeta primers and 60 Vbeta primers were used for the PCR. The protocol was immunoSEQ multiplex PCR, while the TCRdb copy is restricted to in-frame clones and leaves out a portion. The sample has 200,000 or so clones; 87% are singletons. Findings and caveats of the study: Later analysis found that TCR beta chains associated with HLA were more clonally expanded than other, equally common chains. Several top significant clusters appeared, in a later analysis, to be linked to common viral pathogens. The authors confirmed in vitro that a few CMV-associated chains were specific for CMV antigens.

Trimming took 10 bases from V and 0 from J; bases not matched to a gene: 14. Germline V gene sequence: CDR1 SNHLY, CDR2 FYNNEI. There are 17 residues in the CDR3. This sequence originates from a girl younger than two in good health and CMV-seronegative. Sequenced input: PBMCs. The chain uses TRBV2 and TRBJ2-3; 9 bases align to TRBD2. The CDR3 DNA sequence: TGTGCCACCCCCAAAACTTGGCTAGCGGGGAGCACAGATACGCAGTATTTT. Translated, it gives CATPKTWLAGSTDTQYF.